Each of the 21 T cell receptor beta chains below was sequenced from the same sample in a study of blood T cell repertoires in COVID-19. TCRdb's table, derived via immunoSEQ multiplex PCR, lists solely in-frame clones and lacks some. The data contain some 200,000 clones, around nine tenths of them singletons. Sequencing was carried out using peripheral blood. The receptors shown here come from a middle-aged man with acute or convalescent COVID-19.

The rearrangement links TRBV27 to TRBJ1-1; weak D call: TRBD1 (6 bases). This CDR3 is 16 amino acids long. V was shortened by 5 bases and J by 0 bases, with 16 bases between the two germline ends. The germline CDR1 and CDR2 sequences are MNHEY and SMNVEV (reference sequence). The CDR3: CASSPTPGQLNTEAFF. The CDR3 DNA sequence: TGTGCCAGCAGTCCAACCCCCGGACAGTTGAACACTGAAGCTTTCTTT.

V is TRBV28 and J is TRBJ1-2; 8 nucleotides align to TRBD1. The germline V gene has CDR1 MDHEN and CDR2 SYDVKM. The junction had 1 base not matched to a gene; V was cut back by 2 bases and J by 5 bases. The CDR3 has 13 residues. The CDR3 sequence is CASSLRTGYGYTF. The CDR3 DNA reads TGTGCCAGCAGTTTACGGACAGGGTATGGCTACACCTTC.

The genes are TRBV24-1 and TRBJ2-1; 11 nucleotides align to TRBD2. The CDR3 totals 16 residues. Germline V gene sequence: CDR1 KGHDR, CDR2 SFDVKD. Trimming removed 3 bases from V and 8 bases from J; junction bases left unmatched: 8. The CDR3 region has the DNA TGTGCCACCAGTGATGATGTAGCGGGAGGGGGGGATGAGCAGTTCTTC. Translating it yields CATSDDVAGGGDEQFF.

The gene calls are TRBV19 and TRBJ2-7; a weak D match, TRBD2 (6 bases). V lost 1 base, J lost 0 bases, and 10 bases lay in between. CDR3 length: 15 residues. Germline assignment: CDR1 LNHDA and CDR2 SQIVND (reference sequence). The CDR3 DNA is TGTGCCAGTAGTATAGCGGGACTCAACTCCTACGAGCAGTACTTC. Encoded protein: CASSIAGLNSYEQYF.

This clone was found once. The chain links TRBV7-2 to TRBJ1-5; 8 nucleotides agree with TRBD1. Germline CDR1 is SGHTA and CDR2 is FQGNSA. After removal of 5 bases from V and 4 bases from J, the junction contained 7 bases not matched to a gene. The CDR3 spans 15 residues. The CDR3 protein is CASSQGQGSNQPQHF. CDR3 DNA: TGTGCCAGCAGCCAAGGACAGGGTTCAAATCAGCCCCAGCATTTT.

V usage is TRBV4-2 and J usage is TRBJ1-4; no reliable D call. The CDR3 extends over 16 amino acids. V lost 0 bases and J lost 0, with 8 bases in between. The germline CDR1 and CDR2 sequences are LGHNA and YNFKEQ. The CDR3 loop reads CASSQESVTTNEKLFF. DNA of the CDR3: TGTGCCAGCAGCCAAGAATCCGTAACAACTAATGAAAAACTGTTTTTT.

CDR3 residues: CASSEAPFYEQYF. In nucleotides, the CDR3 is TGTGCCAGCAGTGAAGCCCCTTTTTACGAGCAGTACTTC. The rearrangement joins TRBV6-1 to TRBJ2-7; no firm D call. The length of the CDR3 is 13 residues. The V gene lost 0 bases and the J gene lost 4 bases, with 7 bases spanning the gap. Germline V lookup: CDR1 MNHNS, CDR2 SASEGT.

This chain connects TRBV5-8 to TRBJ1-1; 9 bases map to TRBD1. Germline assignment: CDR1 SGHTS and CDR2 YDEGEE. The CDR3 is made up of 13 amino acids. With V trimmed by 1 base and J by 12 bases, 7 bases remained unmatched. The CDR3 region is CASSLYYRGQTFF. The CDR3 bases are TGTGCCAGCAGCTTGTACTACAGGGGGCAAACTTTCTTT.

In this sample, this clone turned up a few times. The rearrangement joins TRBV28 to TRBJ1-2, with 7 bases matching TRBD1. J lost 8 bases, V lost 5 bases, and 5 bases had no gene match. The germline gives CDR1 MDHEN, CDR2 SYDVKM. The CDR3 is 12 residues long. CDR3 sequence (DNA): TGTGCCAGCAGTCAACAGGGGCCCGGCTACACCTTC. This gives the protein CASSQQGPGYTF.

The chain combines TRBV30 with TRBJ2-5; 15 bases line up with TRBD2. With 5 bases clipped from V and 2 bases from J, the junction kept 3 bases outside the gene matches. There are 15 residues in the CDR3. Germline CDR1 and CDR2: GTSNPN and SVGIG (reference sequence). The DNA for the CDR3 is TGTGCCTGGGGACTAGCGGGGGGGCGACAAGAGACCCAGTACTTC. Its protein is CAWGLAGGRQETQYF.

The chain has TRBV5-1 and TRBJ2-5; 7 bases fit TRBD2. With 5 bases clipped from V and 4 bases from J, the junction kept 8 bases outside the gene matches. The CDR3 runs 14 residues. The germline V gene has CDR1 SGHRS and CDR2 YFSETQ. In nucleotides, the CDR3 is TGCGCCAGCAGAAATAGCGGGTGGGGAGAGACCCAGTACTTC. It translates to CASRNSGWGETQYF.

The chain uses TRBV9 and TRBJ2-1; D uncertain. Looked up from germline, CDR1 is SGDLS and CDR2 is YYNGEE. CDR3 size: 14 residues. Trimming left V 3 bases short and J 6 bases short, with 13 bases between. The CDR3 nucleotides are TGTGCCAGCAGCGCCTCCTCAGGTAGCAATGAGCAGTTCTTC. It specifies CASSASSGSNEQFF.

This clone was detected only once. The CDR3 spells CASRSGFHNSPLHF. CDR3 bases: TGTGCCAGCAGGAGCGGGTTCCATAATTCACCCCTCCACTTT. This sequence joins TRBV28 and TRBJ1-6, with D uncertain. V was shortened by 6 bases and J by 5 bases, with 11 bases between the two germline ends. This CDR3 has 14 amino acids. Germline values: CDR1 MDHEN, CDR2 SYDVKM.

This chain joins TRBV7-2 and TRBJ2-7; 10 bases are a match to TRBD1. V dropped 0 bases and J dropped 3; count of bases not matched to a gene: 2. The CDR3 runs to 15 residues. Per the germline V gene, CDR1 is SGHTA and CDR2 is FQGNSA. In DNA form, the CDR3 reads TGTGCCAGCAGCTTAGCCGGGACAGGGGACTACGAGCAGTACTTC. Translated: CASSLAGTGDYEQYF.

This clone was seen just once. The genes are TRBV7-9 and TRBJ2-5; D not resolved. V was trimmed by 0 bases and J by 1 base, leaving 15 bases between them. Looked up from germline, CDR1 is SEHNR and CDR2 is FQNEAQ (reference sequence). There are 17 residues in the CDR3. CDR3 nucleotide sequence: TGTGCCAGCAGCTTAGCGTTGCCCCGACCAGGCCAAGAGACCCAGTACTTC. This sequence encodes CASSLALPRPGQETQYF. Combining the CDR3 with reference TRBV7-9 and TRBJ2-5 gives the whole variable domain DTGVSQNPRHKITKRGQNVTFRCDPISEHNRLYWYRQTLGQGPEFLTYFQNEAQLEKSRLLSDRFSAERPKGSFSTLEIQRTEQGDSAMYLCASSLALPRPGQETQYFGPGTRLLVL.

The V call is TRBV4-1, the J call TRBJ2-1; D may be TRBD2 (6 bases). Trimming cost V 5 bases and J 3 bases, with 11 bases left between them. The CDR3 is 14 amino acids. Germline CDR1 reads MGHRA; CDR2 reads YSYEKL. For the CDR3, the DNA is TGCGCCAGCAGCTTGGGGACTGTCTACAATGAGCAGTTCTTC. Residues: CASSLGTVYNEQFF.

This clone appeared once. The chain uses TRBV29-1 and TRBJ2-1; D unclear. The CDR3 has 11 amino acids. Trimming took off 4 bases at V and 13 bases at J, with 14 bases between the two ends. Germline assignment: CDR1 SQVTM and CDR2 ANQGSEA. CDR3 loop: CSVGNLESQFF. The CDR3 DNA reads TGCAGCGTTGGGAACTTGGAGAGTCAGTTCTTC.

This clone was detected once. The V and J genes are TRBV29-1 and TRBJ1-3; TRBD1 agrees at 9 bases. This CDR3 has 14 residues. CDR1 SQVTM and CDR2 ANQGSEA come from the germline V gene. V lost 7 bases, J lost 3 bases, and 7 bases stayed unmatched. In DNA, the CDR3 is TGCAGCGGCATACAGGGGGCGAATGGAAACACCATATATTTT. Translating it yields CSGIQGANGNTIYF.

V is TRBV3-1 (or the pseudogene TRBV3-2) and J is TRBJ1-4, with TRBD1 matching over 9 bases. The CDR3 has 15 amino acids. J was trimmed by 10 bases and V by 4 bases; bases with no gene match: 10. Germline V gives CDR1 LGHDT, CDR2 YNNKEL (reference sequence). CDR3 nucleotides: TGTGCCAGCAGCCGATTGACAGGGGGTTCTGGAAAACTGTTTTTT. Protein product: CASSRLTGGSGKLFF.

V and J are TRBV4-1 and TRBJ2-7, with 9 bases that match TRBD1. V was clipped by 1 base and J by 2 bases; unmatched bases: 3. Germline V CDR1 and CDR2: MGHRA, YSYEKL. The CDR3 sequence is 15 residues long. DNA for the CDR3: TGCGCCAGCAGCCAAGGACAGGGGGGCACCTACGAGCAGTACTTC. This codes for CASSQGQGGTYEQYF.

V gene TRBV4-2 combines with J gene TRBJ2-2; TRBD2 matches at 9 bases. CDR1 LGHNA and CDR2 YNFKEQ come from the germline V gene. Trimming removed 4 bases from V and 6 bases from J; junction bases left unmatched: 12. The CDR3 has 17 residues. CDR3 region: CASSLPGGGGAAGELFF. As DNA, the CDR3 is TGTGCCAGCAGCCTACCCGGCGGCGGGGGGGCCGCCGGGGAGCTGTTTTTT.